The 6 T cell receptor beta chains below come from one sample, sequenced in a study of blood T cell repertoires in COVID-19. The repertoire was sequenced with immunoSEQ multiplex PCR; TCRdb's copy has only in-frame clones and lacks some. The repertoire holds roughly 300,000 clones, with around 86% as singletons. Sequencing used peripheral blood. These receptors came from a woman aged 45-65 years with acute or convalescent COVID-19.

This rearrangement joins TRBV6-6 to TRBJ2-3; 10 bases agree with TRBD2. V was clipped by 7 bases and J by 4 bases; unmatched bases: 8. The germline V gene has CDR1 MNHNY and CDR2 SVGAGI (reference sequence). This CDR3 spans 15 amino acids. The CDR3: CASKGSGGQADTQYF. CDR3 sequence (DNA): TGTGCCAGCAAGGGTAGCGGGGGGCAGGCAGATACGCAGTATTTT.

This clone came up many times. This chain joins TRBV9 and TRBJ2-3; TRBD2 agrees at 8 bases. The CDR3 runs to 18 residues. Trimming cost V 0 bases and J 4 bases; bases outside gene matches: 13. Per the germline V gene, CDR1 is SGDLS and CDR2 is YYNGEE. The DNA of the CDR3 is TGTGCCAGCAGCGTAGCCCCCCTTCCGGGAGGGCCCTCAGATACGCAGTATTTT. This sequence encodes CASSVAPLPGGPSDTQYF.

The chain combines TRBV6-5 with TRBJ1-2; 7 nucleotides agree with TRBD1. Germline V gene data show CDR1 as MNHEY and CDR2 as SVGAGI. Unmatched junction bases numbered 5, after V lost 0 bases and J lost 4 bases. There are 15 residues in the CDR3. The CDR3: CASSYSLDRVYGYTF. CDR3 sequence (DNA): TGTGCCAGCAGTTACTCCCTAGACAGGGTCTATGGCTACACCTTC.

As to this clone: Other DNA sequences of this sample code for an identical CDR3. The V and J genes are TRBV5-1 and TRBJ1-1; 8 nucleotides match TRBD1. Germline-derived CDR1 and CDR2 are SGHRS and YFSETQ. V dropped 4 bases and J dropped 4; count of bases not matched to a gene: 6. The CDR3 covers 14 residues. The CDR3 bases are TGCGCCAGCAGCATAGGGACAGGCAGCACTGAAGCTTTCTTT. This translates into CASSIGTGSTEAFF.

This sequence joins TRBV27 and TRBJ2-6; 7 bases are shared with TRBD2. CDR3 length: 17 amino acids. Trimming took 4 bases from V and 0 from J; bases not matched to a gene: 6. The germline CDR1 and CDR2 sequences are MNHEY and SMNVEV (reference sequence). This CDR3 reads CASSSPSGTSGANVLTF. CDR3 in DNA: TGTGCCAGCAGTTCACCAAGCGGGACCTCTGGGGCCAACGTCCTGACTTTC.

The sample holds a few counts of this clone. V and J are TRBV9 and TRBJ2-7; 10 bases map to TRBD1. V lost 4 bases to trimming and J lost 3 bases; unmatched junction nucleotides: 4. This CDR3 region has 14 residues. The germline gives CDR1 SGDLS, CDR2 YYNGEE. The CDR3 nucleotides are TGTGCCAGCAGCTTGGGACAGGGGAACTACGAGCAGTACTTC. Amino acid sequence: CASSLGQGNYEQYF.